Presented here are 20 T cell receptor beta chains from one specimen sequenced in a study of control samples from healthy donors and cancer patients. Measured with immunoSEQ multiplex PCR; TCRdb has only the in-frame clones, and not every one. The sample contains approximately 170,000 clones, around 90% of which appear only once. The specimen sequenced was blood. These receptors were obtained from a woman between 25 and 40 years old in good health.

The chain couples TRBV6-2 or TRBV6-3 to TRBJ2-2; D is possibly TRBD1 (5 bases). V gave up 0 bases and J gave up 1 base, with 15 bases separating them. The germline gives CDR1 MNHEY, CDR2 SVGEGT. The CDR3 has 18 residues. CDR3 loop: CASSYSHKQALNTGELFF. DNA for the CDR3: TGTGCCAGCAGTTACTCCCATAAACAGGCGCTGAACACCGGGGAGCTGTTTTTT.

This chain uses TRBV5-4 with TRBJ2-7; 9 bases align to TRBD1. The ends lost 3 bases at V and 3 bases at J; junction bases unmatched: 4. Germline CDR1 and CDR2: SGHNT and YYREEE (reference sequence). The CDR3 spans 14 residues. CDR3 protein: CASSWETGGYEQYF. CDR3 nucleotides: TGTGCCAGCAGCTGGGAGACAGGGGGCTACGAGCAGTACTTC.

This rearrangement joins TRBV5-4 to TRBJ2-1, with 12 bases that match TRBD2. CDR3 length: 17 residues. Germline values: CDR1 SGHNT, CDR2 YYREEE (reference sequence). The J segment lost 4 bases and the V segment lost 4 bases, leaving 9 bases of the junction unmatched. CDR3 amino acids: CASSPGLAGRPYNEQFF. CDR3 in DNA: TGTGCCAGCAGCCCAGGACTAGCGGGAAGGCCTTACAATGAGCAGTTCTTC.

The CDR3 loop reads CASSLDTGVREQYF. The DNA of the CDR3 is TGCGCCAGCAGCTTGGACACAGGGGTGCGGGAGCAGTACTTC. The rearrangement uses TRBV5-1 and TRBJ2-7, with 7 nucleotides matching TRBD1. The germline V gene has CDR1 SGHRS and CDR2 YFSETQ. There are 14 residues in the CDR3. V lost 0 bases, J lost 7 bases, and 7 bases stayed unmatched.

V and J are TRBV10-3 and TRBJ2-1; no reliable D call. CDR1 ENHRY and CDR2 SYGVKD come from the germline V gene. V was pared by 4 bases and J by 9 bases, with 10 bases between. CDR3 size: 12 residues. CDR3 sequence reads: CAISVLAGEQFF. Here the CDR3 DNA reads TGTGCCATCAGTGTCCTCGCCGGTGAGCAGTTCTTC.

This clone was observed once. The CDR3 is CASSFLQGERTEAFF. DNA for the CDR3: TGTGCCAGCAGCTTTCTGCAGGGGGAGAGAACTGAAGCTTTCTTT. V gene TRBV7-9 combines with J gene TRBJ1-1; 7 positions agree with TRBD1. The trim removed 3 bases at V and 5 bases at J, leaving 9 bases unmatched. The CDR3 contains 15 residues. Germline loops: CDR1 SEHNR, CDR2 FQNEAQ (reference sequence).

The chain recombines TRBV13 with TRBJ2-5; tentative D call: TRBD1 (6 bases). CDR3 length: 17 amino acids. Germline V gene data show CDR1 as PRHDT and CDR2 as FYEKMQ (reference sequence). Trimming cost V 1 base and J 1 base, with 16 bases left between them. For the CDR3, the DNA is TGTGCCAGCAGCTTAGCCCCCCCGCGGACAGCCCAAGAGACCCAGTACTTC. This encodes CASSLAPPRTAQETQYF.

This clone is a singleton in its sample. The J gene is TRBJ2-3, the V gene TRBV7-2; the D gene is possibly TRBD2 (5 bases). Trimming shortened V by 0 bases and J by 7 bases, and 20 bases separated the two germline ends. CDR3 length: 17 amino acids. Germline CDR1 is SGHTA and CDR2 is FQGNSA. CDR3 DNA sequence: TGTGCCAGCAGCTTAGCGTATCAAGCGGCCGTGGGCAATACGCAGTATTTT. It yields the protein CASSLAYQAAVGNTQYF.

This clone was observed once. The sample holds other DNA sequences that translate to the same CDR3. The rearrangement uses TRBV12-3 or TRBV12-4 and TRBJ1-5; no definite D call. The V end lost 1 base, the J end lost 1 base, and 2 bases lay between the germline ends. The CDR3 consists of 13 residues. The CDR3 reads CASSLGSNQPQHF. Written as DNA, the CDR3 is TGTGCCAGCAGTTTAGGAAGCAATCAGCCCCAGCATTTT.

The V call is TRBV10-3, the J call TRBJ1-6; D ambiguous. From germline, CDR1 is ENHRY and CDR2 SYGVKD. The CDR3 length is 15 residues. V was pared by 2 bases and J by 7 bases, with 12 bases between. Here the CDR3 DNA reads TGTGCCATCAGTGAGGACCTAGCAAGGAATTCACCCCTCCACTTT. Translating gives CAISEDLARNSPLHF.

The chain uses TRBV12-3 or TRBV12-4 and TRBJ1-3; no definite D call. This CDR3 comprises 13 residues. Trimming removed 6 bases at V and 4 bases at J, with 10 bases between. The CDR3 region is CASRSGPGNTIYF. The CDR3 nucleotides are TGTGCCAGCAGATCCGGGCCGGGAAACACCATATATTTT.

The CDR3, as DNA: TGCGCCAGCCTGGACACTAGCGGTCCCTACGAGCAGTACTTC. Translated: CASLDTSGPYEQYF. This chain connects TRBV5-1 to TRBJ2-7, with 8 nucleotides matching TRBD2. The V gene's germline CDR1 is SGHRS and CDR2 YFSETQ. This CDR3 is built from 14 residues. J gave up 2 bases and V 7 bases, and 8 bases lay outside the gene matches.

The chain combines TRBV19 with TRBJ2-2; 9 bases line up with TRBD2. Germline loops: CDR1 LNHDA, CDR2 SQIVND (reference sequence). Trimming removed 6 bases from V and 0 bases from J; junction bases left unmatched: 2. CDR3 length: 15 amino acids. The CDR3 is CASSRLAANTGELFF. As DNA, the CDR3 is TGTGCCAGTAGCCGACTAGCGGCGAACACCGGGGAGCTGTTTTTT.

V gene TRBV7-9 combines with J gene TRBJ1-3; D might be TRBD1 (5 bases). Germline assignment: CDR1 SEHNR and CDR2 FQNEAQ (reference sequence). This CDR3 has 12 residues. V was pared by 8 bases and J by 2 bases, with 7 bases between. The CDR3 nucleotides are TGTGCCAGCGGGGGGGCTGGAAACACCATATATTTT. This codes for CASGGAGNTIYF.

V gene TRBV5-6 combines with J gene TRBJ2-7, with 7 bases that match TRBD1. Germline assignment: CDR1 SGHDT and CDR2 YYEEEE. Trimming took 7 bases from V and 5 from J; bases not matched to a gene: 21. The CDR3 extends over 17 amino acids. DNA of the CDR3: TGTGCCAGCTCTGAAGGCCCTCAGCAGGGGGAAAACCACGAGCAGTACTTC. Amino acid sequence: CASSEGPQQGENHEQYF.

The V and J genes are TRBV18 and TRBJ2-5; D call uncertain. Per the germline V gene, CDR1 is KGHSH and CDR2 is LQKENI. V lost 2 bases and J 5 bases, leaving 6 bases between the germline ends. The CDR3 covers 12 residues. This CDR3 reads CASSPMGETQYF. CDR3 DNA: TGTGCCAGCTCACCAATGGGGGAGACCCAGTACTTC.

The chain uses TRBV5-1 and TRBJ1-1, with D possibly matching TRBD1 (5 bases). This CDR3 region has 14 residues. Trimming removed 3 bases at V and 7 bases at J, with 16 bases between. CDR1 SGHRS and CDR2 YFSETQ come from the germline V gene. The CDR3 sequence: CASSSHSRGSEAFF. The CDR3 bases are TGCGCCAGCAGCTCGCATTCAAGGGGAAGTGAAGCTTTCTTT.

V gene TRBV6-5 combines with J gene TRBJ2-1, with 9 bases identical to TRBD2. Trimming took 6 bases from V and 2 from J; bases not matched to a gene: 5. Per the germline V gene, CDR1 is MNHEY and CDR2 is SVGAGI. CDR3 length: 15 residues. The CDR3 is CASRLAGGPYNEQFF. The DNA for the CDR3 is TGTGCCAGCAGACTAGCGGGTGGGCCCTACAATGAGCAGTTCTTC.

The chain couples TRBV6-5 to TRBJ1-2, with unresolved D. Between the trimmed V and J ends, which lost 2 bases and 4 bases, there was a span of 8 bases. Germline V lookup: CDR1 MNHEY, CDR2 SVGAGI. CDR3 length equals 13 residues. Here the CDR3 DNA reads TGTGCCAGCAGTTACGCGGGCTCCTATGGCTACACCTTC. Translation: CASSYAGSYGYTF.

About this clone: At the DNA level, this CDR3 is encoded by other sequences in the same sample as well. This sequence joins TRBV12-3 or TRBV12-4 and TRBJ2-7, with TRBD2 matching 9 bases. Trimming cost V 7 bases and J 2 bases; bases outside gene matches: 3. The CDR3 is 13 residues long. This CDR3 is CASTLAGAYEQYF. In DNA, the CDR3 is TGTGCCAGCACCTTAGCGGGGGCCTACGAGCAGTACTTC.